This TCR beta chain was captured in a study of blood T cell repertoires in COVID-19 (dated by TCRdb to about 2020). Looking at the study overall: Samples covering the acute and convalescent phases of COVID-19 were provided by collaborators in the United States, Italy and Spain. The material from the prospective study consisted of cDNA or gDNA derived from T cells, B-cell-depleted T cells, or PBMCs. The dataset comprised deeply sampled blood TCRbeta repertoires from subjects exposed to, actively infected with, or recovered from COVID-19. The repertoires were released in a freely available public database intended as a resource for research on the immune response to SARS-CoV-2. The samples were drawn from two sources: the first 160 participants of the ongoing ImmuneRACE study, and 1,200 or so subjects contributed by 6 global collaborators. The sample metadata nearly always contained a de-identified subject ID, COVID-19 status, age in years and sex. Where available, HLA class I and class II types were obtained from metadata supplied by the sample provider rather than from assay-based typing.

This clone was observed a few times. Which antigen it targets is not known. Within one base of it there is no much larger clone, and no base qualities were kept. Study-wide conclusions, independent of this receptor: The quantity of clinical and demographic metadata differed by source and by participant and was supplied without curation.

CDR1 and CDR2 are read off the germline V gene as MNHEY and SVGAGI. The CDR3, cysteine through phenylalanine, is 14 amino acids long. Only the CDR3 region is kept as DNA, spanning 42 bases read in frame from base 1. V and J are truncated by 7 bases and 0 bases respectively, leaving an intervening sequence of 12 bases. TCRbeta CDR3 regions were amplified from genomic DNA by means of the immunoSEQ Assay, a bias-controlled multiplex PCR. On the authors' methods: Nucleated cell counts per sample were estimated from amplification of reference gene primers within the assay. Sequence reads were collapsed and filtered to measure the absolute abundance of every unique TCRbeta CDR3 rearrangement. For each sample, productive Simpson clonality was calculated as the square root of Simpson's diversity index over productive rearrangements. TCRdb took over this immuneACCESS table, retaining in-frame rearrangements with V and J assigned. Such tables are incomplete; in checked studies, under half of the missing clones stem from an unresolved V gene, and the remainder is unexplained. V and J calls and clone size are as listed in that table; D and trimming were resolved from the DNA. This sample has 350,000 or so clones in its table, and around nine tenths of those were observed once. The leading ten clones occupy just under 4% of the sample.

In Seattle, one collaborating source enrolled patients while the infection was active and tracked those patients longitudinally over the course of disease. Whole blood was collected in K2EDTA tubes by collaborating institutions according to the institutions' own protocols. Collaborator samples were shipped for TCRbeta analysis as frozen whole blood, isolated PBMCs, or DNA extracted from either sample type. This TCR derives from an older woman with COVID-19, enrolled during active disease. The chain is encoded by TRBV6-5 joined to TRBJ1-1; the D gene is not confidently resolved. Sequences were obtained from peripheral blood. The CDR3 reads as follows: CASIPREVNTEAFF. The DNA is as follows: TGTGCCAGCATCCCCCGGGAGGTGAACACTGAAGCTTTCTTT.